The following is a T cell receptor beta chain sequence with its context. The CDR3 covers 16 residues. Trimming removed 6 bases from V and 8 bases from J, with 25 bases in between. CDR1 and CDR2 from the germline V gene are MDHEN and SYDVKM. TCRdb keeps only in-frame clones here, not all; method: immunoSEQ multiplex PCR. Here the sample spans approximately 250,000 clones, roughly 90% being singletons. These data are taken from a study of blood T cell repertoires in COVID-19. Overall study: COVID-19 samples, acute and convalescent, were from the United States, Italy and Spain. In each case, the material was cDNA or gDNA derived from T cells, B-cell-depleted T cells, or PBMCs.

Exposed study participants had met a COVID-19 case within 2 weeks before entry. This sequence was found in a man aged 40-50 years who had been exposed to COVID-19. Material for sequencing was PBMCs or T cells enriched from blood (not recorded which). The V gene is TRBV28, the J gene TRBJ1-2; possible D gene TRBD1, 5 bases. DNA for the CDR3: TGTGCCAGCAGGAACCCAAGGGACTCATCTTTGACCGGCTACACCTTC. Translation: CASRNPRDSSLTGYTF.